This T cell receptor beta chain was documented in a study of CD8 T cells in Susac syndrome. The CDR3 length is 12 residues. In germline, CDR1 is SQVTM, CDR2 ANQGSEA. V was trimmed by 3 bases and J by 4 bases, leaving 9 bases between them. A quantity of about 0.45 to 1 ug RNA underwent reverse transcription using random hexamers. TCR beta CDR3 was amplified by immunoSEQ covering 54 Vbeta and 13 Jbeta. TCRdb re-analysed the immunoSEQ multiplex PCR reads in MiXCR, keeping a single row per CDR3 protein. The table shows more than 150,000 distinct CDR3 sequences, with around 95% occurring only once. The multiple sclerosis controls, all treatment-naive patients, had relapsing-remitting disease that was stable or active. This clonotype appeared once.

The V call is TRBV29-1, the J call TRBJ1-2; D is unresolved. Sequences were obtained from CD8+ T cells from PBMCs. This receptor was identified in a human donor with multiple sclerosis. The chain's CDR3 is CSVENGIYGYTF. In nucleotides, the CDR3 is TGCAGCGTTGAGAACGGGATCTATGGCTACACCTTC.